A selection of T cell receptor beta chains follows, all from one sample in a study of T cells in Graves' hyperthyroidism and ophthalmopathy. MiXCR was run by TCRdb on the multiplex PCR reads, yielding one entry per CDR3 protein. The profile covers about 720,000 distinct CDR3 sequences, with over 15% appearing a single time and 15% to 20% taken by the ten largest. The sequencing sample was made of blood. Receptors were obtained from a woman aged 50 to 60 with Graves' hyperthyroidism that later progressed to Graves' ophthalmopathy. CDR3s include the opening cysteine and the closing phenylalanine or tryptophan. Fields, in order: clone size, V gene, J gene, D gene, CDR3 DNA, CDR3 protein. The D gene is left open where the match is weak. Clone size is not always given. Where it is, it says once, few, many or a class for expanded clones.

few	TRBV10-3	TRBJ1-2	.	TGTGCCCTTAAGGCCGCAGGGATCGATGGCTACACCTTC	CALKAAGIDGYTF
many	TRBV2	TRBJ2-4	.	TGTGCCAGCAGTGAAGGGTTGGCCAAAAACATTCAGTACTTC	CASSEGLAKNIQYF
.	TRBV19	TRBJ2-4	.	TGTGCCAGTAACCCTACGATGTTAGCCAAAAACATTCAGTACTTC	CASNPTMLAKNIQYF
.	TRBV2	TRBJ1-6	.	TGTGCCAGCCGGGGCGACCGACAGAGCTCCTATAATTCACCCCTCCACTTT	CASRGDRQSSYNSPLHF
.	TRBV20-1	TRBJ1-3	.	TGCAGTGCTAGAGATCCCACCTACGGAAACACCATATATTTT	CSARDPTYGNTIYF
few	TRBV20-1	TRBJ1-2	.	TGCAGTGCTAACGGTAATCACTATGGCTACACCTTC	CSANGNHYGYTF
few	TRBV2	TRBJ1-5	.	TGTGCCAAGTCTGGGCGCCCCGGGATGGATCAGCCCCAGCATTTT	CAKSGRPGMDQPQHF
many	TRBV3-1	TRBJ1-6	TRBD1	TGTGCCAGCAGCCAAGGACAGGGAATCGGACCCCTCCACTTT	CASSQGQGIGPLHF
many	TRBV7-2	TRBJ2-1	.	TGTGCCAGCGGGGACAATGAGCAGTTCTTC	CASGDNEQFF
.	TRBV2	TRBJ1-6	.	TGTGCCAGCATGTTTCAGGCCGACTCACCCCTCCACTTT	CASMFQADSPLHF
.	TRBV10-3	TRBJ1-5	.	TGTGCCATCAGTGATCAGGGTGGGAATCAGCCCCAGCATTTT	CAISDQGGNQPQHF
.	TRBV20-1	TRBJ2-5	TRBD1	TGCAGTGCTGGTCGGACAGGGGAAGATCAAGAGACCCAGTACTTC	CSAGRTGEDQETQYF
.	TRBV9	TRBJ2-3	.	TGTGCCAGCAGCGTAGCTAGGAGCACAGATACGCAGTATTTT	CASSVARSTDTQYF
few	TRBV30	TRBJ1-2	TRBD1	TGTGCCTGGACCCACAGAAGGACAGGGGGCGGCTACACCTTC	CAWTHRRTGGGYTF
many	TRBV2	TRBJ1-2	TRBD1	TGTGCCAGCAGTGAAAACAGGGGGGGGTATGGCTACACCTTC	CASSENRGGYGYTF
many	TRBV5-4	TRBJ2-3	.	TGTGCCAGCACCTATCCCGGAATTGGCGGCACAGATACGCAGTATTTT	CASTYPGIGGTDTQYF
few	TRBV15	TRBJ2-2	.	TGTGCCACCAGCAGTGACAGGTCTCTGGGCGGGGAGCTGTTTTTT	CATSSDRSLGGELFF
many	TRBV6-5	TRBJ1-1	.	TGTGCCAGCAGTACACAGCGTACCAAGAACACTGAAGCTTTCTTT	CASSTQRTKNTEAFF
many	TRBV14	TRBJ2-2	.	TGTGCCAGCAACCCGAGTCCAGGGAACACCGGGGAGCTGTTTTTT	CASNPSPGNTGELFF
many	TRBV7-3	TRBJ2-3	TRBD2	TGTGCCAGCAGTTATAGCGGGAGCACAGATACGCAGTATTTT	CASSYSGSTDTQYF
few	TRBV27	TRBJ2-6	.	TGTGCCAGCAGTTTAAAGCTGCGAGGGACCTCTGGGGCCAACGTCCTGACTTTC	CASSLKLRGTSGANVLTF
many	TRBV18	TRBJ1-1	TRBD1	TGTGCCAGCTCACCCCGACGACAGGGAGGTTCTGAAGCTTTCTTT	CASSPRRQGGSEAFF
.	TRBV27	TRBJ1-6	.	TGTGCCAGCAGTTTATTCGGAGGAGTTAATAATTCACCCCTCCACTTT	CASSLFGGVNNSPLHF
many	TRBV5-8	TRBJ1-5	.	TGTGCCAGCAGCTCGCAAGGGGCGGGATACAATCAGCCCCAGCATTTT	CASSSQGAGYNQPQHF
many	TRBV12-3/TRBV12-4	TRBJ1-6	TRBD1	TGTGCCAGCAGCAGACAGGGGTCACCCCTCCACTTT	CASSRQGSPLHF
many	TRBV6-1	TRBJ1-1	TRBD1	TGTGCCAGCAACCCAACAGGGGTGAACACTGAAGCTTTCTTT	CASNPTGVNTEAFF
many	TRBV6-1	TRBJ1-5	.	TGTGCCAGCATCCGGGTTCCAAGCAATCAGCCCCAGCATTTT	CASIRVPSNQPQHF
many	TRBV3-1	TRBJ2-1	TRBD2	TGTGCCAGCAGCCAATCGGGGGGGCGGAATGAGCAGTTCTTC	CASSQSGGRNEQFF
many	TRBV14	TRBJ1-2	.	TGTGCCAGCAGCCAAGATGACAGACTGAACTATGGCTACACCTTC	CASSQDDRLNYGYTF
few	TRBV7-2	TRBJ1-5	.	TGTGCCAGCAGCTTAGGACCGGGGACGGGGCAGCCCCAGCATTTT	CASSLGPGTGQPQHF
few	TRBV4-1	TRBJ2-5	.	TGCGCCAGCAGCCAAGAGTCGCAGGGAAAAGAGACCCAGTACTTC	CASSQESQGKETQYF
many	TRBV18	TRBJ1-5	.	TGTGCCAGCTCACCGATCATGGGTTATCAGCCCCAGCATTTT	CASSPIMGYQPQHF
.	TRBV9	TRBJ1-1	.	TGTGCCAGCAGCGTAGGGGGTAAAGGAACTGAAGCTTTCTTT	CASSVGGKGTEAFF
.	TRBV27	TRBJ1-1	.	TGTGCCAGCAAATTGGGACGGGGGGGGACTGAAGCTTTCTTT	CASKLGRGGTEAFF
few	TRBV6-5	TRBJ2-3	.	TGTGCCAGCAGTTACTCGGGCGCGGGTCACCTTGATAGCACAGATACGCAGTATTTT	CASSYSGAGHLDSTDTQYF
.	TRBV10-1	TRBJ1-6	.	TGCGCCAGCAGTGAGCAGACACTAGGAAATTCACCCCTCCACTTT	CASSEQTLGNSPLHF
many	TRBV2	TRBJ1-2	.	TGTGCCAGCAGTACCCCCGGCTACACCTTC	CASSTPGYTF
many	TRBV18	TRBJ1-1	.	TGTGCCAGCTCAGAACAGGGTACGAACACTGAAGCTTTCTTT	CASSEQGTNTEAFF
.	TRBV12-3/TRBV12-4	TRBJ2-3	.	TGTGCCACCGACGGCACAGATACGCAGTATTTT	CATDGTDTQYF
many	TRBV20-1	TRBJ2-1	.	TGCAGTGCCGAAACCGGGACTTCCTACAATGAGCAGTTCTTC	CSAETGTSYNEQFF
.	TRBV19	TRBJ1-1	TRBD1	TGTGCCAGTAGCTGGGACAGGGAAAAGGACACTGAAGCTTTCTTT	CASSWDREKDTEAFF